One T cell receptor beta chain is described in this entry. The record originates from a study of blood T cell repertoires in COVID-19. This CDR3 has 15 residues. V shed 0 bases and J shed 2 bases, with 9 bases lying between them. Germline assignment: CDR1 SGHRS and CDR2 YFSETQ. The authors' processing: The assay estimated nucleated cells by amplifying reference gene primers. Method: immunoSEQ multiplex PCR; TCRdb's copy keeps in-frame clones and lacks some. Clonal size and the V and J genes are those of that table, whereas D and trimming came from the DNA. The data show roughly 56,000 clones, around 87% seen once.

This chain uses TRBV5-1 with TRBJ2-1; weak D call: TRBD1 (5 bases). This TCR was recovered from a human donor in a cohort sampled during active COVID-19. What was sequenced was peripheral blood. The CDR3 is CASSLARTPYNEQFF. The CDR3 coding sequence is TGCGCCAGCAGCTTGGCCAGGACACCCTACAATGAGCAGTTCTTC.